These T cell receptor beta chains were read from a single sample in a study of T cell repertoires in cytomegalovirus infection. The antigens of these receptors remain unknown. From the reads, TCRdb called clonotypes with MiXCR, one entry per CDR3 protein. This sample has 750,000 to 900,000 distinct CDR3 sequences, with roughly 29% found just once. Sequencing used cultured CD8+ T cells from PBMCs, obtained from culture after CMV antigen stimulation. All receptors come from a human donor in good health (CMV status not recorded). Some clones in this sample may be carry-over from other donors' samples. The CDR3 runs from the conserved cysteine through the conserved F or W. Fields, in order: V gene, CDR3 length, J gene, clone size, CDR3 protein. Size is stated for part of the rows, as once, few or many counts, or as a class when the clone is expanded.

>TRBV4-2|14|TRBJ2-7|.
CASSQGLAGNEQYF
>TRBV4-2|16|TRBJ1-1|.
CASSPLQGFQDTEAFF
>TRBV12-3/TRBV12-4|19|TRBJ1-2|few
CASSFIVEARAVPHYGYTF
>TRBV7-2|15|TRBJ1-1|many
CASSPPKSKNTEAFF
>TRBV5-7|17|TRBJ1-6|once
CASSERGGISYNSPLHF
>TRBV20-1|17|TRBJ1-4|.
CSARPPPLRIPDEKLFF
>TRBV27|13|TRBJ2-1|few
CAVLGRDYNEQFF
>TRBV5-1|14|TRBJ2-1|.
CASSYRDRYNEQFF
>TRBV7-2|16|TRBJ2-3|many
CASSLYGQGYPDTQYF
>TRBV19|14|TRBJ1-1|.
CASSGTRMNTEAFF
>TRBV27|15|TRBJ1-2|few
CASSPSPGQVGGYTF
>TRBV4-3|15|TRBJ1-2|many
CASSQDRQSRLGYTF
>TRBV2|15|TRBJ2-1|few
CASSSKGQDPFGQFF
>TRBV10-3|12|TRBJ2-1|.
CAISEYRNEQFF
>TRBV6-4|16|TRBJ2-1|.
CASSDLAGGPYNEQFF
>TRBV7-6|12|TRBJ2-1|few
CASSLKGPPGFF
>TRBV7-8|17|TRBJ2-1|few
CASSLNPPAGSYNEQFF
>TRBV12-5|13|TRBJ2-7|once
CASGAGSRAEQYF
>TRBV7-6|17|TRBJ2-1|many
CASSLGSGGALYNEQFF
>TRBV7-9|13|TRBJ1-2|.
CAVRPGRTYGYTF
>TRBV7-9|16|TRBJ1-3|few
CASSPMGGALGNTIYF
>TRBV7-6|13|TRBJ2-3|few
CASSLDTSGGHHF
>TRBV4-1|16|TRBJ1-1|.
CASSQEQGAPYTEAFF
>TRBV27|13|TRBJ1-5|.
CASSFRDDQPQHF
>TRBV2|13|TRBJ1-1|.
CASVRRRNTEAFF
>TRBV6-1|15|TRBJ2-5|.
CASSEWQGRGETQYF
>TRBV12-3/TRBV12-4|11|TRBJ1-4|few
CASSKNEKLFF
>TRBV7-6|12|TRBJ1-2|.
CASSSQGTAYTF
>TRBV7-6|16|TRBJ2-6|few
CASSGEGGSGANVLTF